This TCR beta chain was sequenced during a study of T cell changes during pregnancy in multiple sclerosis. This CDR3 has 14 residues. The V gene lost 3 bases and the J gene lost 1 base, with 7 bases spanning the gap. Germline V gene data show CDR1 as ENHRY and CDR2 as SYGVKD. This table comes from immunoSEQ multiplex PCR, and its TCRdb copy is limited to in-frame clones, with some not included. The sample has just under 80,000 clones, about 94% seen once; the top ten hold about 0.72%. This specimen was peripheral blood, taken in the second trimester of pregnancy. The sequence was collected from a female donor in good health, enrolled as a control in a pregnancy study. The rearrangement joins TRBV10-3 to TRBJ1-3; D not certain. DNA for the CDR3: TGTGCCATCAGTGAAGAGATTTCTGGAAACACCATATATTTT. Its translation is CAISEEISGNTIYF.